This T cell receptor (beta chain) was found in a study of T cell responses to AZD1222 COVID-19 vaccine. Trimming removed 5 bases from V and 2 bases from J; junction bases left unmatched: 6. Germline CDR1 reads LNHDA; CDR2 reads SQIVND (reference sequence). This CDR3 comprises 15 residues. The assay was immunoSEQ multiplex PCR, and TCRdb's table has in-frame clones only and misses some. The sample yields 130,000 or so clones, roughly 93% seen once. The sequence derives from an adult in good health. The sequenced sample was peripheral blood, obtained on day 0 of AZD1222 vaccination. The chain uses TRBV19 and TRBJ1-5, with 7 bases aligning to TRBD1. Here the CDR3 reads CASSETGVGNQPQHF. In DNA, the CDR3 is TGTGCCAGTAGTGAAACAGGGGTGGGCAATCAGCCCCAGCATTTT. Together with reference TRBV19 and TRBJ1-5, the CDR3 gives the full variable domain: DGGITQSPKYLFRKEGQNVTLSCEQNLNHDAMYWYRQDPGQGLRLIYYSQIVNDFQKGDIAEGYSVSREKKESFPLTVTSAQKNPTAFYLCASSETGVGNQPQHFGDGTRLSIL.